The 23 T cell receptor beta chains reported below all come from one sample, sequenced in a study of cytomegalovirus exposure and HLA in healthy donors. The study ran its PCR with 60 Vbeta and 13 Jbeta primers. Produced via immunoSEQ multiplex PCR; TCRdb's table is partial and in-frame only. This sample has tens of thousands of clones, with over 60% found just once. Material: PBMCs. Receptor source: a man aged 30 to 39 in good health and CMV-seropositive.

The chain carries TRBV7-8 and TRBJ2-5; D is perhaps TRBD1 (5 bases). Germline V gene data show CDR1 as SGHVS and CDR2 as FQNEAQ. V was pared by 10 bases and J by 5 bases, with 8 bases between. CDR3 length: 10 amino acids. The CDR3 DNA reads as TGTGCCACGGCAGGGGAGACCCAGTACTTC. It specifies CATAGETQYF.

CDR3 loop: CATSRARGNSPLHF. The CDR3 bases are TGTGCCACCAGCAGAGCCAGGGGGAATTCACCCCTCCACTTT. The chain carries TRBV15 and TRBJ1-6; 7 positions match TRBD1. With V trimmed by 1 base and J by 7 bases, 1 base remained unmatched. Germline values: CDR1 LNHNV, CDR2 YYDKDF (reference sequence). The CDR3 is made up of 14 amino acids.

The chain has TRBV5-4 and TRBJ2-1; D might be TRBD1 (6 bases). The CDR3 length is 16 residues. Germline loops: CDR1 SGHNT, CDR2 YYREEE (reference sequence). V shed 4 bases and J shed 8 bases, with 22 bases lying between them. This CDR3 is CASSLQGSPSIYEQFF. DNA for the CDR3: TGTGCCAGCAGCCTTCAGGGGTCCCCATCCATCTATGAGCAGTTCTTC.

V usage is TRBV5-6 and J usage is TRBJ1-3; D may be TRBD1 (5 bases). The length of the CDR3 is 17 residues. From germline, CDR1 is SGHDT and CDR2 YYEEEE. V lost 4 bases and J lost 3, with 20 bases in between. In DNA form, the CDR3 reads TGTGCCAGCAGCCCGGGGGGGTTCTGGGGCGATGGAAACACCATATATTTT. Its translation is CASSPGGFWGDGNTIYF.

This clone was observed once. V and J are TRBV7-9 and TRBJ1-4, with TRBD1 matching 9 bases. This CDR3 is built from 17 residues. With 5 bases clipped from V and 8 bases from J, the junction kept 15 bases outside the gene matches. The germline CDR1 and CDR2 sequences are SEHNR and FQNEAQ (reference sequence). The CDR3 DNA sequence: TGTGCCAGCAGCATACGGGACAGGGACCCCCCTTACGAAAAACTGTTTTTT. Amino acids: CASSIRDRDPPYEKLFF.

The rearrangement links TRBV5-1 to TRBJ1-2; D is undetermined. Trimming took 4 bases from V and 6 from J, leaving 13 bases between them. Germline CDR1 is SGHRS and CDR2 is YFSETQ. The CDR3 contains 13 residues. The CDR3 loop reads CASSAGVGDGYTF. As DNA, the CDR3 is TGCGCCAGCAGCGCCGGGGTAGGAGATGGCTACACCTTC. Variable domain in full (rest from reference TRBV5-1 and TRBJ1-2): KAGVTQTPRYLIKTRGQQVTLSCSPISGHRSVSWYQQTPGQGLQFLFEYFSETQRNKGNFPGRFSGRQFSNSRSEMNVSTLELGDSALYLCASSAGVGDGYTFGSGTRLTVV.

This rearrangement joins TRBV9 to TRBJ2-1, with 14 bases matching TRBD2. J lost 8 bases, V lost 4 bases, and 5 bases had no gene match. The CDR3 runs to 15 residues. Germline V gene lookup returns CDR1 SGDLS and CDR2 YYNGEE. The CDR3 coding sequence is TGTGCCAGCAGCCCCCGACTAGCGGGGGGGCATGAGCAGTTCTTC. Translating it yields CASSPRLAGGHEQFF.

About this clone: At one boundary the junction diverges from the germline segment, which might be a read error. The rearrangement joins TRBV4-1 to TRBJ1-2, with 8 bases that match TRBD1. This CDR3 region has 14 residues. The germline V gene encodes CDR1 MGHRA and CDR2 YSYEKL. The CDR3 region is CASSQVPPWSGGHF. The CDR3, as DNA: TGCGCCAGCAGCCAAGTCCCCCCTTGGTCAGGGGGCCACTTC.

The CDR3 DNA reads TGTGCCAGCAGCCTATCTAGGGGGAGAGGGACCTACGAGCAGTACTTC. Encoded protein: CASSLSRGRGTYEQYF. The chain combines TRBV14 with TRBJ2-7; D possibly corresponds to TRBD1 (6 bases). CDR1 SGHDN and CDR2 FVKESK come from the germline V gene. The CDR3 runs 16 residues. V was cut by 4 bases and J by 2 bases, with 18 bases left in between.

This chain connects TRBV29-1 to TRBJ1-1, with 7 bases that match TRBD1. The CDR3 is 13 residues long. Germline V lookup: CDR1 SQVTM, CDR2 ANQGSEA. The junction had 4 bases not matched to a gene; V was cut back by 5 bases and J by 1 base. The chain's CDR3 is CSVRGGRNTEAFF. The CDR3 nucleotides are TGCAGCGTTAGAGGGGGCCGGAACACTGAAGCTTTCTTT.

The V gene is TRBV5-4, the J gene TRBJ2-2; D not certain. The V gene lost 0 bases and the J gene lost 0 bases, with 9 bases spanning the gap. Per germline, CDR1 SGHNT and CDR2 YYREEE (reference sequence). This CDR3 spans 16 amino acids. The CDR3, as DNA: TGTGCCAGCAGCTTGGAACAGCCCTCGAACACCGGGGAGCTGTTTTTT. Residues: CASSLEQPSNTGELFF. The variable domain in full, with the rest retrieved from reference TRBV5-4 and TRBJ2-2, is ETGVTQSPTHLIKTRGQQVTLRCSSQSGHNTVSWYQQALGQGPQFIFQYYREEENGRGNFPPRFSGLQFPNYSSELNVNALELDDSALYLCASSLEQPSNTGELFFGEGSRLTVL.

This clone came up a few times. The J gene is TRBJ2-7, the V gene TRBV5-1; tentative D call: TRBD1 (6 bases). Germline assignment: CDR1 SGHRS and CDR2 YFSETQ. The CDR3 is made up of 15 amino acids. V dropped 1 base and J dropped 7 bases, with 18 bases sitting between them. This CDR3 reads CASSLNTGLSGEQYF. DNA of the CDR3: TGCGCCAGCAGCTTGAACACAGGGCTCTCAGGGGAGCAGTACTTC.

The V call is TRBV5-4, the J call TRBJ2-3; TRBD1 agrees at 9 bases. V shed 4 bases, J shed 1 base, and the junction held 4 bases outside the gene matches. This CDR3 has 15 residues. Per germline, CDR1 SGHNT and CDR2 YYREEE (reference sequence). CDR3 protein: CASSPDRGRTDTQYF. CDR3 DNA sequence: TGTGCCAGCAGCCCGGACAGGGGCCGCACAGATACGCAGTATTTT.

The J gene is TRBJ1-4, the V gene TRBV2, with D unclear. The CDR3 contains 14 residues. Germline-derived CDR1 and CDR2 are SNHLY and FYNNEI. The CDR3 reads CVTTRGATNEKLFF. The CDR3 DNA reads as TGTGTCACCACACGTGGTGCAACTAATGAAAAACTGTTTTTT.

CDR3 protein: CASSVGLRRGQYF. The DNA of the CDR3 is TGTGCCAGCAGTGTGGGACTACGCCGTGGGCAGTACTTC. The chain is built from TRBV27 and TRBJ2-7; 7 bases align to TRBD2. The CDR3 has 13 amino acids. V dropped 5 bases and J dropped 9; count of bases not matched to a gene: 10. CDR1 MNHEY and CDR2 SMNVEV come from the germline V gene (reference sequence).

This chain connects TRBV4-1 to TRBJ2-7; 7 nucleotides agree with TRBD1. The germline gives CDR1 MGHRA, CDR2 YSYEKL. This CDR3 spans 14 amino acids. Germline trimming cut 3 bases from V and 3 bases from J; bases unmatched to any gene: 5. The CDR3 spells CASSHPGQDYEQYF. CDR3 nucleotides: TGCGCCAGCAGCCATCCCGGACAGGACTACGAGCAGTACTTC.

For the CDR3, the DNA is TGTGCCAGCAGCTTAGGGGCTAGCGGGGGCCGCTCCTACAATGAGCAGTTCTTC. This codes for CASSLGASGGRSYNEQFF. The rearrangement joins TRBV7-9 to TRBJ2-1; 10 nucleotides match TRBD2. V was pared by 1 base and J by 0 bases, with 6 bases of the junction left unmatched. The CDR3 loop spans 18 amino acids. In germline, CDR1 is SEHNR, CDR2 FQNEAQ (reference sequence).

This sequence joins TRBV27 and TRBJ1-1; maybe TRBD1 (5 bases). There are 15 residues in the CDR3. The germline CDR1 and CDR2 sequences are MNHEY and SMNVEV (reference sequence). V gave up 0 bases and J gave up 5 bases, with 13 bases separating them. The CDR3 nucleotides read TGTGCCAGCAGTTTATCGGGGGGGAGGGTAACTGAAGCTTTCTTT. Its translation: CASSLSGGRVTEAFF.

In its sample, this clone was seen once. CDR3 sequence (DNA): TGTGCCAGCAGCTTCCAGAGCAGGGGTTCTGGAAACACCATATATTTT. It codes for CASSFQSRGSGNTIYF. The V gene is TRBV7-2, the J gene TRBJ1-3, with D perhaps TRBD1 (6 bases). This CDR3 is 16 amino acids long. V was pared by 3 bases and J by 1 base, with 13 bases between. Germline values: CDR1 SGHTA, CDR2 FQGNSA.

The CDR3 DNA is TGTGCCAGCAGTCTGAAGCGGAGGAACACTGAAGCTTTCTTT. Its translation is CASSLKRRNTEAFF. The chain employs TRBV28 and TRBJ1-1, with D uncertain. V was cut by 5 bases and J by 1 base, with 11 bases left in between. Germline V lookup: CDR1 MDHEN, CDR2 SYDVKM. This CDR3 has 14 residues.

The J gene is TRBJ1-2, the V gene TRBV27; 7 positions agree with TRBD1. The germline gives CDR1 MNHEY, CDR2 SMNVEV (reference sequence). CDR3 length: 13 amino acids. The trim removed 5 bases at V and 4 bases at J, leaving 4 bases unmatched. The CDR3 protein is CASSQDRSYGYTF. The CDR3 nucleotides read TGTGCCAGCAGTCAGGACAGGAGCTATGGCTACACCTTC.

V and J are TRBV7-8 and TRBJ1-5; D is ambiguous. Trimming took off 2 bases at V and 7 bases at J, with 15 bases between the two ends. The CDR3 length is 15 residues. Germline CDR1 SGHVS, CDR2 FQNEAQ. DNA of the CDR3: TGTGCCAGCAGCTTAACTGGGCAGAGTAGGCAGCCCCAGCATTTT. Translation gives CASSLTGQSRQPQHF. The full variable domain, completed using reference TRBV7-8 and TRBJ1-5, is GAGVSQSPRYKVAKRGQDVALRCDPISGHVSLFWYQQALGQGPEFLTYFQNEAQLDKSGLPSDRFFAERPEGSVSTLKIQRTQQEDSAVYLCASSLTGQSRQPQHFGDGTRLSIL.

The chain joins TRBV5-4 to TRBJ2-1; TRBD1 matches 7 bases. J lost 2 bases, V lost 0 bases, and 8 bases had no gene match. CDR3 length equals 17 residues. CDR1 is SGHNT and CDR2 is YYREEE in the germline V gene (reference sequence). The chain's CDR3 is CASSLASQGVTYNEQFF. The CDR3, as DNA: TGTGCCAGCAGCTTGGCCAGTCAGGGGGTCACCTACAATGAGCAGTTCTTC.